This T cell receptor beta chain originates from a study of cytomegalovirus exposure and HLA in healthy donors. About this clone: No antigen is known for it.

The study ran its PCR with 60 Vbeta and 13 Jbeta primers. TCRdb keeps only in-frame clones here, not all; method: immunoSEQ multiplex PCR. The table shows 150,000 to 200,000 clones, with around 80% occurring only once. V dropped 0 bases and J dropped 5 bases, with 10 bases sitting between them. The germline V gene encodes CDR1 SGHDN and CDR2 FVKESK. This CDR3 is 15 amino acids long. Study-wide results and caveats: A few V segments could not be told apart, such as TRBV6-2 and TRBV6-3, and were left out. Another analysis was done later, and it associated approximately 15,000 TCR beta sequences with HLA alleles at 0.05 false discovery rate.

Source material: PBMCs. The chain joins TRBV14 to TRBJ2-2; unclear D gene. The sequence derives from a woman aged 40 to 55 in good health and CMV-seronegative. The CDR3 spells CASSQDFVETGELFF. In DNA form, the CDR3 reads TGTGCCAGCAGCCAAGATTTTGTGGAGACCGGGGAGCTGTTTTTT. The full variable domain, its missing parts supplied by reference TRBV14 and TRBJ2-2, is EAGVTQFPSHSVIEKGQTVTLRCDPISGHDNLYWYRRVMGKEIKFLLHFVKESKQDESGMPNNRFLAERTGGTYSTLKVQPAELEDSGVYFCASSQDFVETGELFFGEGSRLTVL.